The T cell receptor beta chain under discussion was sequenced for a study of blood T cell repertoires in COVID-19. At the level of the study: In each case, the material was cDNA or gDNA derived from T cells, B-cell-depleted T cells, or PBMCs.

This clone appeared a single time. Using immunoSEQ multiplex PCR, the repertoire was profiled, and TCRdb retains in-frame clones only, with some absent. The sample shows about 74,000 clones, 75% to 80% of them seen only once. The CDR3 covers 17 residues. The V gene end was trimmed by 0 bases and the J gene end by 6 bases; junction bases not matched to a gene: 8. The germline V gene has CDR1 LGHNA and CDR2 YSLEER. The gene calls are TRBV4-3 and TRBJ2-4; 10 bases map to TRBD2. The TCR was taken from a human donor in a cohort sampled during active COVID-19. The source material was peripheral blood. The CDR3 region is CASSQDWLAGALNIQYF. CDR3 nucleotide sequence: TGCGCCAGCAGCCAAGATTGGCTAGCGGGAGCTCTAAACATTCAGTACTTC.